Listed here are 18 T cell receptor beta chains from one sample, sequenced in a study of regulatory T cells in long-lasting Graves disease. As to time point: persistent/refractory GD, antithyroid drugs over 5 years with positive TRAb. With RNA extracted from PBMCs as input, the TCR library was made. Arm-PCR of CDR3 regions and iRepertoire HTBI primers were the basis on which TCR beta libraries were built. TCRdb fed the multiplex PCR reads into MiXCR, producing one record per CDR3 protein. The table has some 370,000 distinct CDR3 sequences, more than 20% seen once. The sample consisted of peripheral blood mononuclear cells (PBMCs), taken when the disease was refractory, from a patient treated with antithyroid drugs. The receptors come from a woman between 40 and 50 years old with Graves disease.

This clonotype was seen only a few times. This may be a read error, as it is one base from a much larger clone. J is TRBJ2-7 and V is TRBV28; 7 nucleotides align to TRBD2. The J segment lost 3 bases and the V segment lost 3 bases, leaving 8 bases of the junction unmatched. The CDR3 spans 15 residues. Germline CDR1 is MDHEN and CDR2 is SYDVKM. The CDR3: CASSLGGDIHYEQYF. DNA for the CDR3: TGTGCCAGCAGTTTGGGAGGGGATATACACTACGAGCAGTACTTC.

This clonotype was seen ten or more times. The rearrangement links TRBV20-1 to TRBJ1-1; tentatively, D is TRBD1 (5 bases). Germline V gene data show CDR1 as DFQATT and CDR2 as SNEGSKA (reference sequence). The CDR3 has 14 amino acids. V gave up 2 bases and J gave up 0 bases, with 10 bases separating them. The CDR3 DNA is TGCAGTGCTAGAAGAAACAGGTTGAACACTGAAGCTTTCTTT. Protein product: CSARRNRLNTEAFF.

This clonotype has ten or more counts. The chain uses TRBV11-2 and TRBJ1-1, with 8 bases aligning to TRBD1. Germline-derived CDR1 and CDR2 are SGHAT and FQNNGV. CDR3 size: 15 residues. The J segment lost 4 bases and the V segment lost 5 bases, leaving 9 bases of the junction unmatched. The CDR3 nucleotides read TGTGCCAGCAGCATCAAACCAGGGGGCGTCACTGAAGCTTTCTTT. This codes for CASSIKPGGVTEAFF.

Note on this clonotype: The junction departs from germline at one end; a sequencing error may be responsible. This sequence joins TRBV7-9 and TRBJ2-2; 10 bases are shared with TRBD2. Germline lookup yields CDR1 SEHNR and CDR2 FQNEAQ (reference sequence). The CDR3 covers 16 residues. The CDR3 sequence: CASAEREGSNTGELLF. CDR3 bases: TGTGCCAGCGCTGAGCGGGAGGGCTCGAACACCGGGGAGCTGCTTTTT.

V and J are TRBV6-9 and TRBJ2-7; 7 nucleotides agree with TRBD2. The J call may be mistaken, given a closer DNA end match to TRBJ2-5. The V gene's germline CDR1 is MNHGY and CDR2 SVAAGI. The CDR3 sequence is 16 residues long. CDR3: CASSWVTSRMIETQYF. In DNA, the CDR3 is TGTGCCAGCAGTTGGGTGACTAGCAGGATGATAGAGACCCAGTACTTC.

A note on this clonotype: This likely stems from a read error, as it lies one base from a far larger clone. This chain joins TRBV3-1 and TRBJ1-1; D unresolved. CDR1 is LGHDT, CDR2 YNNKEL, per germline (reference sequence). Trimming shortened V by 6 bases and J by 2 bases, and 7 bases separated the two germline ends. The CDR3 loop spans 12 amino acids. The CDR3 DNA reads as TGTGCCAGCAGGGACGTCAACACTGAAGCTTTCTTT. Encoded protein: CASRDVNTEAFF.

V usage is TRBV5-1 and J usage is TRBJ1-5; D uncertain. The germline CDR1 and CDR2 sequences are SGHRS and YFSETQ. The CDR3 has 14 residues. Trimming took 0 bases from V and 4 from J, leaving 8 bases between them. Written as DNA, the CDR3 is TGCGCCAGCAGCTTGGGGAATGGTAATCAGCCCCAGCATTTT. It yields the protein CASSLGNGNQPQHF.

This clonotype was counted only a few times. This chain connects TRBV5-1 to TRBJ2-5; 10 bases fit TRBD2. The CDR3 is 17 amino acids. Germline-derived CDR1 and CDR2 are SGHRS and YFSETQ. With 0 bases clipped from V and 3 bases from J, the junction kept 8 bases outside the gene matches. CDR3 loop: CASSLEVWTSGKETQYF. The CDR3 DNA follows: TGCGCCAGCAGCTTGGAAGTTTGGACTAGCGGTAAAGAGACCCAGTACTTC.

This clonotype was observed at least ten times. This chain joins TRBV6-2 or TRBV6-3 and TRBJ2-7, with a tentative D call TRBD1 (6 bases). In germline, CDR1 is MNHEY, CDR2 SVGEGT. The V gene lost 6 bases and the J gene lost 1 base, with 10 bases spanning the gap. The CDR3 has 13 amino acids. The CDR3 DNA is TGTGCCAGCAGGGCTGGACAGTCCTACGAGCAGTACTTC. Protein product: CASRAGQSYEQYF.

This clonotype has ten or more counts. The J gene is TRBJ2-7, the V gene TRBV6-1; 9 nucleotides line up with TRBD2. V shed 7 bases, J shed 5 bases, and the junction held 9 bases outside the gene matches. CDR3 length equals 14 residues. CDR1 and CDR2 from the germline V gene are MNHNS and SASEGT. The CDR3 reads CASKVSGSAHEQYF. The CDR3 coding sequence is TGTGCCAGCAAGGTTAGCGGGAGCGCCCACGAGCAGTACTTC.

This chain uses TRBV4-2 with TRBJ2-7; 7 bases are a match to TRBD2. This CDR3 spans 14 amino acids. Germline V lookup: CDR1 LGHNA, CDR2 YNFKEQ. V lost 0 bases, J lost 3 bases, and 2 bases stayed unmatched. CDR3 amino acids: CASSQDASGYEQYF. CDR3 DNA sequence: TGTGCCAGCAGCCAAGATGCTAGCGGCTACGAGCAGTACTTC.

CDR3 sequence (DNA): TGCGCCAGCACCCTCTCCGTCGCGCAAGAGACCCAGTACTTC. Its translation is CASTLSVAQETQYF. The chain uses TRBV5-1 and TRBJ2-5; D is uncertain. The CDR3 contains 14 residues. The germline V and J ends were trimmed by 6 bases and 2 bases, with 14 bases remaining between them. CDR1 is SGHRS and CDR2 is YFSETQ in the germline V gene.

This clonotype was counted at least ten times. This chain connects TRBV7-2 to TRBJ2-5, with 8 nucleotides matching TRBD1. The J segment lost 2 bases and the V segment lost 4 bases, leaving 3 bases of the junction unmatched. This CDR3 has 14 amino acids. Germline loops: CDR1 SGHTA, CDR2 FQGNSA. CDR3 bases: TGTGCCAGCAGCTACAGGACAGGGCAAGAGACCCAGTACTTC. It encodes CASSYRTGQETQYF. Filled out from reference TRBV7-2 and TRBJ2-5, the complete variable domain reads GAGVSQSPSNKVTEKGKDVELRCDPISGHTALYWYRQSLGQGLEFLIYFQGNSAPDKSGLPSDRFSAERTGGSVSTLTIQRTQQEDSAVYLCASSYRTGQETQYFGPGTRLLVL.

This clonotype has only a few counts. The CDR3 DNA follows: TGCGCCAGTACCCAACAGGGGGGATTGAACACTGAAGCTTTCTTT. Translating it yields CASTQQGGLNTEAFF. V gene TRBV5-1 combines with J gene TRBJ1-1; 8 nucleotides match TRBD1. The CDR3 sequence is 15 residues long. Germline V gives CDR1 SGHRS, CDR2 YFSETQ. J gave up 0 bases and V 8 bases, and 9 bases lay outside the gene matches. The full variable domain, with the rest looked up from reference TRBV5-1 and TRBJ1-1, is KAGVTQTPRYLIKTRGQQVTLSCSPISGHRSVSWYQQTPGQGLQFLFEYFSETQRNKGNFPGRFSGRQFSNSRSEMNVSTLELGDSALYLCASTQQGGLNTEAFFGQGTRLTVV.

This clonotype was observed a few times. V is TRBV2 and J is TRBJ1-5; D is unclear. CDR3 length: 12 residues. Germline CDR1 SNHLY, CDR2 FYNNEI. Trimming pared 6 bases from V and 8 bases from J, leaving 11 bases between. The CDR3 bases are TGTGCCAGCAGCTTAGCGTGGGAGCCCCAGCATTTT. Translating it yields CASSLAWEPQHF.

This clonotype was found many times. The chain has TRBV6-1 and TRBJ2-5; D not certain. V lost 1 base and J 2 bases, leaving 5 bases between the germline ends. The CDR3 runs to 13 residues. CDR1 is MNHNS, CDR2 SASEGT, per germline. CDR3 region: CASSEVFQETQYF. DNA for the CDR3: TGTGCCAGCAGTGAAGTTTTTCAAGAGACCCAGTACTTC.

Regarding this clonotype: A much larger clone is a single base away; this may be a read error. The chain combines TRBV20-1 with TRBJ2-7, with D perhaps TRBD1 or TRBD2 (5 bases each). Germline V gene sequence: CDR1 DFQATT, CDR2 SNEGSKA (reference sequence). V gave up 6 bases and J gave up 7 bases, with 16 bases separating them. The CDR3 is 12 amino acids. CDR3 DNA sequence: TGCAGTGCCGCGACCACAGAGGGGGAGCAGTACTTC. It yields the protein CSAATTEGEQYF.

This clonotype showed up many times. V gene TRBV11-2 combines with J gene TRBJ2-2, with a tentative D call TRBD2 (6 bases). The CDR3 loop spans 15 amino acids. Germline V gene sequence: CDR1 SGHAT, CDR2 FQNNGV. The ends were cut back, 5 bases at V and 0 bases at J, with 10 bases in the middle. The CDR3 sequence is CASSRGISNTGELFF. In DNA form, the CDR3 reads TGTGCCAGCAGCCGCGGGATCTCGAACACCGGGGAGCTGTTTTTT. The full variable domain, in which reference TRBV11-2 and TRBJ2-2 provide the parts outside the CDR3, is EAGVAQSPRYKIIEKRQSVAFWCNPISGHATLYWYQQILGQGPKLLIQFQNNGVVDDSQLPKDRFSAERLKGVDSTLKIQPAKLEDSAVYLCASSRGISNTGELFFGEGSRLTVL.